Listed here are 13 T cell receptor beta chains from one sample, sequenced in a study of cytotoxic CD8 clonotypes in ibrutinib-treated CLL. Sequenced by immunoSEQ multiplex PCR; TCRdb stores in-frame clones only, minus some. This sample has about 200,000 clones, with 70% found just once. This sample comprised PBMCs, obtained after 12 months of ibrutinib treatment. The receptors were sampled from a human donor with chronic lymphocytic leukemia.

This clone has a single count. The chain carries TRBV4-3 and TRBJ2-7; tentative D call: TRBD1 (6 bases). The germline V gene has CDR1 LGHNA and CDR2 YSLEER. The V and J ends lost 0 bases and 1 base respectively, with 7 bases between them. The CDR3 extends over 14 amino acids. The CDR3 spells CASSQDRGSYEQYF. The CDR3 DNA reads as TGCGCCAGCAGCCAAGACAGGGGTTCCTACGAGCAGTACTTC.

The rearrangement links TRBV7-8 to TRBJ1-1, with D unclear. The germline CDR1 and CDR2 sequences are SGHVS and FQNEAQ. The germline V and J ends were trimmed by 3 bases and 4 bases, with 12 bases remaining between them. This CDR3 contains 14 residues. CDR3: CASSFGIDSTEAFF. DNA for the CDR3: TGTGCCAGCAGCTTCGGGATAGATAGCACTGAAGCTTTCTTT.

The chain uses TRBV5-6 and TRBJ2-7, with TRBD2 matching 9 bases. Losses at the gene ends were 0 bases for V and 1 base for J; bases not matched to a gene: 5. Germline values: CDR1 SGHDT, CDR2 YYEEEE. The CDR3 is 16 residues long. CDR3 in DNA: TGTGCCAGCAGCTTGGTCCTAGCGGGGAATTCCTACGAGCAGTACTTC. Its protein is CASSLVLAGNSYEQYF.

The chain combines TRBV7-9 with TRBJ2-1; no clear D gene. Germline assignment: CDR1 SEHNR and CDR2 FQNEAQ (reference sequence). The CDR3 contains 12 residues. Trimming pared 5 bases from V and 7 bases from J, leaving 9 bases between. The CDR3 sequence is CASSHLANEQFF. CDR3 DNA sequence: TGTGCCAGCAGCCATCTGGCTAATGAGCAGTTCTTC.

This clone was detected only once. V usage is TRBV29-1 and J usage is TRBJ1-2; D gene ambiguous. The CDR3 loop spans 13 amino acids. The V end lost 6 bases, the J end lost 4 bases, and 15 bases lay between the germline ends. Germline CDR1 SQVTM, CDR2 ANQGSEA. The CDR3 is CSVSSGVGYGYTF. CDR3 bases: TGCAGCGTCTCGTCCGGGGTTGGCTATGGCTACACCTTC. The whole variable domain, filled in from reference TRBV29-1 and TRBJ1-2, reads SAVISQKPSRDICQRGTSLTIQCQVDSQVTMMFWYRQQPGQSLTLIATANQGSEATYESGFVIDKFPISRPNLTFSTLTVSNMSPEDSSIYLCSVSSGVGYGYTFGSGTRLTVV.

V is TRBV29-1 and J is TRBJ2-7; 7 bases map to TRBD1. Trimming removed 7 bases from V and 1 base from J; junction bases left unmatched: 4. The CDR3 spans 12 residues. Germline CDR1 is SQVTM and CDR2 is ANQGSEA. The CDR3 is CSDRGQSYEQYF. In nucleotides, the CDR3 is TGCAGCGATCGGGGACAGTCCTACGAGCAGTACTTC.

The chain joins TRBV4-2 to TRBJ1-3; 7 bases map to TRBD1. Germline V gives CDR1 LGHNA, CDR2 YNFKEQ. The trim removed 2 bases at V and 4 bases at J, leaving 5 bases unmatched. This CDR3 spans 15 amino acids. CDR3 sequence reads: CASSQRQGSGNTIYF. DNA of the CDR3: TGTGCCAGCAGCCAACGACAGGGTTCCGGAAACACCATATATTTT.

The rearrangement links TRBV10-2 to TRBJ1-5, with 7 nucleotides matching TRBD1. Germline V gene lookup returns CDR1 WSHSY and CDR2 SAAADI. The CDR3 is 15 amino acids. V dropped 6 bases and J dropped 3; count of bases not matched to a gene: 8. This CDR3 is CASRRAGGFNQPQHF. The DNA for the CDR3 is TGCGCCAGCAGGAGGGCAGGGGGGTTCAATCAGCCCCAGCATTTT.

Written as DNA, the CDR3 is TGTGCCAGCAGCTTAGCGGGCGGTTTTGAAGCTTTCTTT. Translation gives CASSLAGGFEAFF. The chain is built from TRBV7-2 and TRBJ1-1; D not resolved. The CDR3 consists of 13 residues. CDR1 is SGHTA, CDR2 FQGNSA, per germline. Trimming cost V 0 bases and J 7 bases, with 9 bases left between them.

The chain joins TRBV25-1 to TRBJ1-2; D unresolved. CDR1 MGHDK and CDR2 SYGVNS come from the germline V gene. Deletions cut 3 bases from V and 4 bases from J, with 9 bases between. This CDR3 spans 13 amino acids. CDR3 DNA: TGTGCCAGCAGTGAGAGAGGCAGCTATGGCTACACCTTC. It specifies CASSERGSYGYTF.

The chain links TRBV5-1 to TRBJ2-7; D gene unclear. From germline, CDR1 is SGHRS and CDR2 YFSETQ. With 2 bases removed from V and 4 bases from J, the gap between germline ends came to 7 bases. This CDR3 has 12 amino acids. The CDR3 sequence is CASSFSGYEQYF. The CDR3 nucleotides read TGCGCCAGCAGCTTCTCAGGATACGAGCAGTACTTC.

V and J are TRBV20-1 and TRBJ1-1; the D is unclear. The ends were cut back, 2 bases at V and 11 bases at J, with 12 bases in the middle. CDR1 DFQATT and CDR2 SNEGSKA come from the germline V gene (reference sequence). The CDR3 spans 11 residues. The DNA of the CDR3 is TGCAGTGCTAGAAGAGGAATAGAGGCTTTCTTT. This codes for CSARRGIEAFF.

V gene TRBV9 combines with J gene TRBJ1-4; D is perhaps TRBD1 (5 bases). Germline V gene sequence: CDR1 SGDLS, CDR2 YYNGEE. Trimming took off 3 bases at V and 0 bases at J, with 9 bases between the two ends. There are 15 residues in the CDR3. CDR3 loop: CASSAGSSTNEKLFF. CDR3 nucleotide sequence: TGTGCCAGCAGCGCAGGGAGCTCAACTAATGAAAAACTGTTTTTT.